The 30 T cell receptor beta chains listed next were all sequenced from one sample in a study of blood T cell repertoires in COVID-19. Produced via immunoSEQ multiplex PCR; TCRdb's table is partial and in-frame only. The data hold 150,000 to 200,000 clones, with about 85% observed a single time. Sequencing was done on a sample of peripheral blood. The receptors come from a woman at least 80 years old with acute or convalescent COVID-19.

This clone was seen ten or more times. The chain is built from TRBV24-1 and TRBJ2-3, with TRBD1 as a possible D gene (6 bases). Germline V lookup: CDR1 KGHDR, CDR2 SFDVKD. Trimming removed 9 bases at V and 4 bases at J, with 16 bases between. CDR3 length equals 14 residues. CDR3: CATGGGPRPDTQYF. CDR3 DNA: TGTGCCACCGGGGGCGGCCCTAGGCCAGATACGCAGTATTTT.

This clone was seen just once. This chain links TRBV3-1 (or the pseudogene TRBV3-2) with TRBJ1-2; D not resolved. The V gene lost 5 bases and the J gene lost 8 bases, with 9 bases spanning the gap. Germline CDR1 LGHDT, CDR2 YNNKEL (reference sequence). The CDR3 covers 11 residues. The CDR3 sequence: CASSASGGYTF. The CDR3 DNA is TGTGCCAGCAGCGCATCGGGAGGCTACACCTTC.

The chain couples TRBV18 to TRBJ1-5; no firm D call. V was clipped by 4 bases and J by 1 base, with 8 bases between them. CDR1 is KGHSH and CDR2 is LQKENI in the germline V gene. The CDR3 is made up of 14 amino acids. CDR3 nucleotides: TGTGCCAGCTCACTCCGGGAGAGCAATCAGCCCCAGCATTTT. Its translation: CASSLRESNQPQHF.

The V call is TRBV18, the J call TRBJ2-3; weak D call: TRBD2 (5 bases). V lost 3 bases, J lost 4 bases, and 11 bases lay in between. CDR3 length: 14 residues. From germline, CDR1 is KGHSH and CDR2 LQKENI. CDR3 protein: CASSPGLGADTQYF. Written as DNA, the CDR3 is TGTGCCAGCTCACCGGGTCTCGGGGCAGATACGCAGTATTTT.

The CDR3 loop is CATSRDSTVNILEQYF. The CDR3 DNA is TGTGCCACCAGCAGAGATTCGACAGTCAACATTCTCGAGCAGTACTTC. This rearrangement joins TRBV15 to TRBJ2-7; weak D call: TRBD1 (5 bases). CDR3 length: 16 amino acids. CDR1 is LNHNV, CDR2 YYDKDF, per germline (reference sequence). Trimming pared 0 bases from V and 6 bases from J, leaving 18 bases between.

This chain links TRBV10-3 with TRBJ2-5, with a tentative D call TRBD2 (6 bases). The V end was cut by 0 bases, the J end by 5 bases, with 13 bases between. This CDR3 is 15 amino acids long. The germline V gene has CDR1 ENHRY and CDR2 SYGVKD. The CDR3 reads CAISESTGGRETQYF. For the CDR3, the DNA is TGTGCCATCAGTGAGTCGACTGGAGGGAGGGAGACCCAGTACTTC.

V and J are TRBV3-1 (or the pseudogene TRBV3-2) and TRBJ1-5; D possibly corresponds to TRBD1 (5 bases). This CDR3 region has 15 residues. In germline, CDR1 is LGHDT, CDR2 YNNKEL (reference sequence). V lost 0 bases and J 4 bases, leaving 10 bases between the germline ends. The CDR3 DNA follows: TGTGCCAGCAGCCAAGATGGGGGGGGAAATCAGCCCCAGCATTTT. It translates to CASSQDGGGNQPQHF.

The chain employs TRBV20-1 and TRBJ2-3; TRBD2 matches at 9 bases. Germline CDR1 and CDR2: DFQATT and SNEGSKA (reference sequence). This CDR3 has 15 residues. V dropped 3 bases and J dropped 4; count of bases not matched to a gene: 8. The CDR3 sequence is CSASGIAGAPDTQYF. CDR3 in DNA: TGCAGTGCTAGTGGTATAGCGGGAGCCCCAGATACGCAGTATTTT.

This chain joins TRBV16 and TRBJ2-1; perhaps TRBD1 as D (6 bases). Germline V lookup: CDR1 KGHSY, CDR2 FQNENV. V shed 2 bases and J shed 4 bases, with 6 bases lying between them. CDR3 length: 13 amino acids. CDR3 in amino acids: CASSQGQYNEQFF. The CDR3 DNA reads as TGTGCCAGCAGCCAAGGACAGTACAATGAGCAGTTCTTC.

This chain links TRBV5-1 with TRBJ2-2; TRBD1 matches 8 bases. Germline CDR1 and CDR2: SGHRS and YFSETQ. This CDR3 region has 16 residues. V shed 0 bases, J shed 0 bases, and the junction held 1 base outside the gene matches. The CDR3 nucleotides read TGCGCCAGCAGCTTGGGGGGACAGGCGAACACCGGGGAGCTGTTTTTT. Protein: CASSLGGQANTGELFF.

The CDR3 protein is CAWGTGSGTYEQYF. In DNA, the CDR3 is TGTGCCTGGGGGACCGGTAGCGGGACCTACGAGCAGTACTTC. The V gene is TRBV30, the J gene TRBJ2-7; 8 bases agree with TRBD2. Trimming removed 5 bases from V and 2 bases from J; junction bases left unmatched: 8. The CDR3 is made up of 14 amino acids. The germline CDR1 and CDR2 sequences are GTSNPN and SVGIG (reference sequence).

V is TRBV18 and J is TRBJ1-1; D might be TRBD1 (6 bases). This CDR3 spans 15 amino acids. V was shortened by 0 bases and J by 0 bases, with 8 bases between the two germline ends. Germline loops: CDR1 KGHSH, CDR2 LQKENI. CDR3 region: CASSPPRTVNTEAFF. CDR3 DNA sequence: TGTGCCAGCTCACCACCAAGGACAGTGAACACTGAAGCTTTCTTT.

J is TRBJ1-1 and V is TRBV29-1; D is unresolved. CDR1 SQVTM and CDR2 ANQGSEA come from the germline V gene. This CDR3 has 13 amino acids. The V gene lost 4 bases and the J gene lost 2 bases, with 11 bases spanning the gap. The CDR3 DNA follows: TGCAGCGTTGTTTTGTTGACTAACACTGAAGCTTTCTTT. Translation gives CSVVLLTNTEAFF. The variable domain in full, completed from reference TRBV29-1 and TRBJ1-1, reads SAVISQKPSRDICQRGTSLTIQCQVDSQVTMMFWYRQQPGQSLTLIATANQGSEATYESGFVIDKFPISRPNLTFSTLTVSNMSPEDSSIYLCSVVLLTNTEAFFGQGTRLTVV.

The chain has TRBV11-2 and TRBJ1-2, with 7 bases lining up with TRBD1. The CDR3 contains 17 residues. Unmatched junction bases numbered 19, after V lost 8 bases and J lost 4 bases. CDR1 and CDR2 from the germline V gene are SGHAT and FQNNGV. The CDR3, as DNA: TGTGCCAGCTTACCGACGAAGGGAGAGGGGGCAGGCTATGGCTACACCTTC. Translating it yields CASLPTKGEGAGYGYTF.

The chain carries TRBV11-2 and TRBJ2-1; D is perhaps TRBD2 (6 bases). The V end lost 5 bases, the J end lost 4 bases, and 18 bases lay between the germline ends. The CDR3 has 16 amino acids. Germline assignment: CDR1 SGHAT and CDR2 FQNNGV. The CDR3 spells CASSLGRGLQYNEQFF. The CDR3 DNA reads as TGTGCCAGCAGCCTTGGTCGAGGACTACAATACAATGAGCAGTTCTTC.

The chain has TRBV29-1 and TRBJ1-1; D is unclear. Per the germline V gene, CDR1 is SQVTM and CDR2 is ANQGSEA. The CDR3 spans 11 residues. V was cut by 6 bases and J by 5 bases, with 10 bases left in between. This chain's CDR3 is CSVGDRTEAFF. The CDR3 coding sequence is TGCAGCGTCGGGGATAGGACTGAAGCTTTCTTT.

J is TRBJ1-1 and V is TRBV9, with D tentatively TRBD1 (6 bases). The CDR3 totals 14 residues. The germline V gene encodes CDR1 SGDLS and CDR2 YYNGEE. Between the trimmed V and J ends, which lost 4 bases and 1 base, there was a span of 11 bases. The CDR3 region has the DNA TGTGCCAGCAGCCCACAGGGTGAGAACACTGAAGCTTTCTTT. Protein: CASSPQGENTEAFF.

The genes are TRBV10-3 and TRBJ2-5; 14 bases line up with TRBD2. This CDR3 is built from 16 residues. Germline lookup yields CDR1 ENHRY and CDR2 SYGVKD. V shed 2 bases, J shed 5 bases, and the junction held 4 bases outside the gene matches. CDR3 sequence reads: CAISEPGLAGAETQYF. CDR3 coding DNA: TGTGCCATCAGTGAGCCGGGACTAGCGGGAGCGGAGACCCAGTACTTC.

This rearrangement joins TRBV27 to TRBJ1-2; maybe TRBD1 (6 bases). Trimming shortened V by 5 bases and J by 4 bases, and 20 bases separated the two germline ends. The germline V gene encodes CDR1 MNHEY and CDR2 SMNVEV (reference sequence). The CDR3 runs to 16 residues. CDR3 amino acids: CASSPYRLGAGYGYTF. Here the CDR3 DNA reads TGTGCCAGCAGTCCCTACAGGCTGGGGGCGGGCTATGGCTACACCTTC.

This clone was seen a few times. V gene TRBV18 combines with J gene TRBJ1-1; 8 nucleotides line up with TRBD1. J lost 5 bases, V lost 3 bases, and 5 bases had no gene match. CDR1 and CDR2 from the germline V gene are KGHSH and LQKENI. The CDR3 is 14 amino acids. The CDR3 nucleotides are TGTGCCAGCTCACCGAACCGGGACAGGACTGAAGCTTTCTTT. As protein: CASSPNRDRTEAFF. The complete variable domain, with remaining parts taken from reference TRBV18 and TRBJ1-1, reads NAGVMQNPRHLVRRRGQEARLRCSPMKGHSHVYWYRQLPEEGLKFMVYLQKENIIDESGMPKERFSAEFPKEGPSILRIQQVVRGDSAAYFCASSPNRDRTEAFFGQGTRLTVV.

The chain employs TRBV7-7 and TRBJ1-1, with TRBD1 matching 7 bases. Trimming removed 1 base from V and 1 base from J; junction bases left unmatched: 3. From germline, CDR1 is SSHAT and CDR2 FNYEAQ (reference sequence). The CDR3 is 15 residues long. In nucleotides, the CDR3 is TGTGCCAGCAGCTTAGGGGGACAGAAGAACACTGAAGCTTTCTTT. Translation gives CASSLGGQKNTEAFF.

This chain joins TRBV4-2 and TRBJ2-1; 7 bases line up with TRBD2. The length of the CDR3 is 16 residues. CDR1 LGHNA and CDR2 YNFKEQ come from the germline V gene. The junction had 6 bases not matched to a gene; V was cut back by 4 bases and J by 0 bases. The CDR3 is CASSPTSASSYNEQFF. The CDR3 coding sequence is TGTGCCAGCAGCCCCACTAGCGCGAGCTCCTACAATGAGCAGTTCTTC.

The rearrangement uses TRBV6-5 and TRBJ1-2; TRBD1 aligns across 8 bases. CDR3 length: 11 residues. Germline V gene data show CDR1 as MNHEY and CDR2 as SVGAGI. V lost 9 bases and J lost 6; bases outside the gene matches: 3. CDR3 amino acids: CASGQGHGYTF. The DNA of the CDR3 is TGTGCCAGTGGACAGGGCCATGGCTACACCTTC.

The chain is built from TRBV11-1 and TRBJ2-1, with 8 bases fitting TRBD2. The CDR3 sequence is 15 residues long. The germline V gene encodes CDR1 SGHAT and CDR2 FQDESV (reference sequence). The V and J ends lost 5 bases and 6 bases, in that order; junction bases with no gene match: 9. The CDR3 spells CASSQISGKFNEQFF. The CDR3 DNA reads TGTGCCAGCAGCCAAATTAGCGGGAAGTTCAATGAGCAGTTCTTC.

The chain combines TRBV6-2 or TRBV6-3 with TRBJ2-4; unclear D gene. V was trimmed by 5 bases and J by 0 bases, leaving 11 bases between them. The CDR3 consists of 15 residues. Germline assignment: CDR1 MNHEY and CDR2 SVGEGT. DNA for the CDR3: TGTGCCAGCAGTAATCTAAAGCCAGCCAAAAACATTCAGTACTTC. The encoded protein is CASSNLKPAKNIQYF.

CDR3 DNA: TGCGCCAGCAGCCACCCGGGACAGGCCGTTGGGGGCTACACCTTC. Translating it yields CASSHPGQAVGGYTF. This chain links TRBV4-3 with TRBJ1-2, with 8 bases lining up with TRBD1. The V segment lost 3 bases and the J segment 8 bases; nucleotides outside the gene matches: 11. This CDR3 has 15 residues. The germline gives CDR1 LGHNA, CDR2 YSLEER.

This chain joins TRBV7-9 and TRBJ2-1; TRBD1 agrees at 8 bases. The V and J ends lost 4 bases and 10 bases, in that order; junction bases with no gene match: 6. Germline assignment: CDR1 SEHNR and CDR2 FQNEAQ (reference sequence). The CDR3 sequence is 13 residues long. The CDR3 DNA follows: TGTGCCAGCAGCTCACAGGGGGTGGGAGAGCAGTTCTTC. Translating it yields CASSSQGVGEQFF.

The chain recombines TRBV5-1 with TRBJ1-2; D may be TRBD1 (6 bases). This CDR3 has 15 amino acids. V was cut by 0 bases and J by 4 bases, with 13 bases left in between. CDR1 is SGHRS, CDR2 YFSETQ, per germline. The CDR3 nucleotides read TGCGCCAGCAGCTTGGCGGGTCAGGGGATCTATGGCTACACCTTC. Its protein product is CASSLAGQGIYGYTF.

This rearrangement joins TRBV7-9 to TRBJ1-4, with unresolved D. The germline V gene has CDR1 SEHNR and CDR2 FQNEAQ (reference sequence). Trimming took off 3 bases at V and 7 bases at J, with 9 bases between the two ends. The CDR3 covers 13 residues. The CDR3 bases are TGTGCCAGCAGCTTTCGCGGTGGTGAAAAACTGTTTTTT. Amino acids: CASSFRGGEKLFF.

The chain joins TRBV5-5 to TRBJ2-1, with D hard to call. Germline lookup yields CDR1 SGHKS and CDR2 YYEKEE (reference sequence). The CDR3 has 11 amino acids. V was shortened by 4 bases and J by 7 bases, with 6 bases between the two germline ends. Here the CDR3 reads CASSPGNEQFF. The DNA of the CDR3 is TGTGCCAGCAGCCCAGGAAATGAGCAGTTCTTC.